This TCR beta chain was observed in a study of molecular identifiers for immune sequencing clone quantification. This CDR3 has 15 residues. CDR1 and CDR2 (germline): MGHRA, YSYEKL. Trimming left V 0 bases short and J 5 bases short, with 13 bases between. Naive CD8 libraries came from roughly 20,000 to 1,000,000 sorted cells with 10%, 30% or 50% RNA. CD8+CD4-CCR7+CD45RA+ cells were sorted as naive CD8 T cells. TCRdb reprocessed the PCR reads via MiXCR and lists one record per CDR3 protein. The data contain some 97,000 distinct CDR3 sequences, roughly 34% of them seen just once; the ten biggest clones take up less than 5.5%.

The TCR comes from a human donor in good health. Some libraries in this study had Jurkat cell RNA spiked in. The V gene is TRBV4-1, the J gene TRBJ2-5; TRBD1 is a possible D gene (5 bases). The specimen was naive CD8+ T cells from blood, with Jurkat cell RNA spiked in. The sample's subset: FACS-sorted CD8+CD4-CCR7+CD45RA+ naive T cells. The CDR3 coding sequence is TGCGCCAGCAGCCAAGAGGGGCAGCGACGGGAGACCCAGTACTTC. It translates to CASSQEGQRRETQYF.